This entry is about one T cell receptor (beta chain). This clonotype was observed a handful of times. Its antigen remains unidentified. There are no base qualities to consult, and no much larger clone falls within one base. Systemically healthy Caucasian individuals from Russia, roughly 40 in total and aged roughly 6 to 95 years, were included as donors. Each donor gave around 9.9 milliliters of peripheral blood, collected into EDTA-treated Vacutainer tubes. Ficoll-Paque density-gradient centrifugation was used to isolate PBMCs, with at least 6 million per sample. Total RNA, at least 5.5 micrograms per sample, was extracted from PBMCs with Trizol reagent. For every donor, an aliquot of PBMCs went through flow cytometry to measure the percentages of naive CD45RAhigh/CD27high T cells. This sample is part of a study of blood T cells in healthy people across ages (dated by TCRdb to between 2015 and 2017). Regarding the research as a whole: In model experiments, template switching captured about one uniquely barcoded TCR beta cDNA molecule for every two T cells. To track age-related changes in TCR beta repertoire diversity, the study relied on deep sequencing normalized with unique cDNA molecular identifiers. Four age groups were formed from the donors: young (average approximately 17 years), middle-aged (approximately 41), aged (around 62) and long-lived (about 80). To avoid experimental bias, donors of different ages were distributed randomly across sequencing lanes. Two additional independent replicas of 1 million unique cDNA reads from the same blood draw were analyzed for two donors (one aged 18 to 30 and one aged 80 or older). The research as a whole found: Compared with the aged group, more naive CD4+ T cells, fewer expanded clones and increased TCR diversity were shown by the long-lived group, suggesting age selection. Because the CMV infection status of the donors was unknown, age-related changes in expanded clonotypes may potentially have been confounded. A strong correlation was found between observed TCR beta diversity and the percentage of naive T cells measured by flow cytometry. Estimates of total diversity from one million sequenced T cells were regarded as lower bounds and underestimates. Because profiling used bulk unsorted PBMCs, naive and antigen-experienced compartments could not be compared conclusively. As age increased, observed TCR beta diversity per million T cells dropped in a roughly linear way, and a significant reduction was already evident by age about 40.

The protocol used for the library was 5' RACE. The instrument was an Illumina HiSeq 2500. A second PCR of about 7 to 12 cycles was performed with a sample-barcoded 5' primer and a J-beta primer mix. A unique molecular identifier was introduced onto each TCR beta cDNA molecule by a template-switch 5' adaptor carrying 12 random nucleotides. At least 2.5 million CDR3-containing paired-end reads were obtained from each sample. First-strand cDNA synthesis was performed from all RNA using the Mint cDNA synthesis kit, with priming by a TRBC-specific oligonucleotide. Following uracil-DNA glycosylase treatment, a first 18-cycle PCR with universal primers M1SS and BC2_uni_R was performed on all cDNA. Turning to the authors' computational methods: Normalization of each sample was performed by random selection of 1 million high-quality reads, each carrying a distinct molecular identifier. Instead of being binned into consensus sequences, reads with shared molecular identifiers were discarded. CDR3 identification, clonotype clustering and error correction used MiTCR with a Q25 quality threshold and the strictest error-elimination algorithm. A nonparametric unseen species model using Euler transformation provided a lower-bound estimate of total TCR beta diversity. TCRdb reanalyzed the raw reads on its own, using fastp at Q25 for trimming and MiXCR for clone calling, and kept in-frame beta chains. Each CDR3 protein gets just one entry, which takes the most common genes and DNA from the rows behind it. Clone size and V and J calls follow TCRdb, not the original study. The sample data list approximately 830,000 distinct CDR3 sequences, and around 68% of these were observed just once. The ten most abundant clones make up about a quarter of the sample.

The CDR3 has 15 amino acids, counting the end cysteine and phenylalanine. Left in the record is the CDR3 DNA by itself, 45 bases read in frame from the first base. The junction shows trimming of 1 base on V and 5 bases on J, and the gene matches do not reach 2 bases of it. This receptor chain uses TRBV12-3 or TRBV12-4 and TRBJ2-1, and 10 bases in between align with TRBD2. Sequencing used blood. The TCR sequence derives from a man in his thirties or forties in good health. The CDR3 loop reads CASSLDLAGDNEQFF. The nucleotides read TGTGCCAGCAGTTTAGACCTAGCGGGAGACAATGAGCAGTTCTTC.